A selection of T cell receptor beta chains follows, all from one sample in a study of T cells in Graves' hyperthyroidism and ophthalmopathy. TCRdb processed the multiplex PCR reads anew with MiXCR; each CDR3 protein has one entry. The sample holds about 98,000 distinct CDR3 sequences, roughly 39% seen once. Sequencing used peripheral blood or thyroid tissue (not recorded which). The receptor source for this set is a woman in her twenties or thirties with Graves' hyperthyroidism. Both conserved end residues are part of each CDR3. The D gene is left open where the match is weak. Clone size appears in some rows only: once, few, many, or a class for an expanded clone.

D gene	V gene	clone size	J gene	CDR3 DNA	CDR3 protein
-	TRBV12-3/TRBV12-4	many	TRBJ1-2	TGTGCCAGCAGCAACAGTAACTATGGCTACACCTTC	CASSNSNYGYTF
-	TRBV29-1	-	TRBJ1-1	TGCAGCGTTCGCGAGGTCCGGAACACTGAAGCTTTCTTT	CSVREVRNTEAFF
-	TRBV7-9	-	TRBJ1-4	TGTGCCAGCAGCTCCCCCGGTGAAAAACTGTTTTTT	CASSSPGEKLFF
-	TRBV20-1	many	TRBJ1-6	TGCAGTGCTAGGCAACAGCGAAATAATTCACCCCTCCACTTT	CSARQQRNNSPLHF
-	TRBV6-5	many	TRBJ1-4	TGTGCCAGCAGTTACAGGACAGCTAATGAAAAACTGTTTTTT	CASSYRTANEKLFF
-	TRBV4-1	many	TRBJ1-5	TGCGCCAGCAGCCAAGGTGCGGGGGGCAATCAGCCCCAGCATTTT	CASSQGAGGNQPQHF
-	TRBV10-3	few	TRBJ1-6	TGTGCCATCAGTGAGTCCTATTCACCCCTCCACTTT	CAISESYSPLHF
TRBD1	TRBV10-3	-	TRBJ2-5	TGTGCCATCAGGGGGACAGGGGAAGAGACCCAGTACTTC	CAIRGTGEETQYF
-	TRBV7-8	few	TRBJ2-5	TGTGCCAGCAGCCAGACCAGGACCCCTGGCGGTGAGACCCAGTACTTC	CASSQTRTPGGETQYF
-	TRBV5-4	many	TRBJ1-1	TGTGCCAGCAGCTGGGACGGGGTGGCCACTGAAGCTTTCTTT	CASSWDGVATEAFF
-	TRBV27	-	TRBJ1-1	TGTGCCAGCAGTCGCCAGGGCGGGCCCTTCAACACTGAAGCTTTCTTT	CASSRQGGPFNTEAFF
TRBD2	TRBV9	many	TRBJ2-5	TGTGCCAGCAGCGTACATTTAGCGGGAGGGGAGACCCAGTACTTC	CASSVHLAGGETQYF
TRBD1	TRBV7-9	-	TRBJ2-5	TGTGCCAGCAGCTCACGAGGGGGCGTGGAGACCCAGCACTTC	CASSSRGGVETQHF
TRBD1	TRBV5-1	many	TRBJ2-7	TGCGCCAGCAGCTTGGGACAGGGGGAGCAGTACTTC	CASSLGQGEQYF
TRBD1	TRBV10-2	once	TRBJ1-6	TGCGCCAGCAGTGGGACAGGCCTTGGTGGTTCACCCCTCCACTTT	CASSGTGLGGSPLHF
TRBD1	TRBV7-3	many	TRBJ2-7	TGTGCCAGCAGCATCAGACAGGGAACATCCGACGAGCAGTACTTC	CASSIRQGTSDEQYF
TRBD2	TRBV7-3	many	TRBJ2-5	TGTGCCAGCAGCGCGACTCTAGCGGGGGGCCAAGAGACCCAGTACTTC	CASSATLAGGQETQYF
TRBD2	TRBV30	few	TRBJ2-2	TGTGCCTGGAGTGTATACCTAGCGGGAAACACCGGGGAGCTGTTTTTT	CAWSVYLAGNTGELFF
-	TRBV7-2	-	TRBJ1-4	TGTGCCAGCAGCCCGGGGGGTAGTAATGAAAAACTGTCCTTT	CASSPGGSNEKLSF
-	TRBV10-3	-	TRBJ2-6	TGTGCCATCGGTGAGGAATCCAGTTTGTCTGGGGCCAACGTCCTGACTTTC	CAIGEESSLSGANVLTF
-	TRBV7-6	many	TRBJ1-1	TGTGCCAGCAGCATCGTAGAGGGGCTCACTGAAGCTTTCTTT	CASSIVEGLTEAFF
-	TRBV10-3	many	TRBJ1-2	TGTGCCATCAGCGGATCAGGGGTTGGCTATGGCTACACCTTC	CAISGSGVGYGYTF
-	TRBV5-1	few	TRBJ2-3	TGCGCCAGCAGCTTGGGCGGCGGAGACTCCACAGATACGCGGTATTTT	CASSLGGGDSTDTRYF
-	TRBV7-2	-	TRBJ2-2	TGTGCCAGCAGATTCGTAGACCCCGGGGAGCTGTTTTTT	CASRFVDPGELFF
-	TRBV5-1	many	TRBJ2-5	TGCGCCAGCAGCTTGGGTTCAGGGGAGACCCAGTACTTC	CASSLGSGETQYF
TRBD1	TRBV6-5	many	TRBJ1-5	TGTGCCAGCGGGACAGGGGGAAATCAGCCCCAGCATTTT	CASGTGGNQPQHF
-	TRBV10-3	once	TRBJ1-5	TGTGCCATCACCAGCAGAGTAAATCAGCCCCAGCATTTT	CAITSRVNQPQHF
-	TRBV6-6	many	TRBJ2-7	TGTGCCAGCAGTGGGCTCGGGGGAGGATCCTTCTACGAGCAGTACTTC	CASSGLGGGSFYEQYF
-	TRBV5-1	-	TRBJ1-4	TGCGCCAGCAGCCGAAACACAGGTAGCGAAAAACTGTTTTTT	CASSRNTGSEKLFF
-	TRBV6-5	many	TRBJ2-2	TGTGCCAGCCGCCGGGACACCTCCGCCGGGGAGCTGTTTTTT	CASRRDTSAGELFF
TRBD1	TRBV7-9	many	TRBJ2-7	TGTGCCAGCAGCCAGACAGGGAGTCGTTACGAGCAGTACTTC	CASSQTGSRYEQYF
TRBD1	TRBV6-1	-	TRBJ1-1	TGTGCCATCAGTGGGGAGTTCGGCAGGGGGCGAAACACTGAAGCTTTCTTT	CAISGEFGRGRNTEAFF
-	TRBV6-5	-	TRBJ1-3	TGTGCCAGCAGATCTGGGGTGTTGGGCACCATATATTTT	CASRSGVLGTIYF
TRBD1	TRBV10-2	-	TRBJ1-6	TGCGCCAGCAGTGGGACAGGCGGTTCACCCCTCCACTTT	CASSGTGGSPLHF
-	TRBV2	-	TRBJ1-5	TGTGCCAGCAGTGTGAATCAGCCCCAGCATTTT	CASSVNQPQHF
-	TRBV19	many	TRBJ1-5	TGTGCCAGTAGTATAGCCCGACTCCTCAATCAGCCCCAGCATTTT	CASSIARLLNQPQHF
TRBD1	TRBV7-2	medium-sized	TRBJ1-6	TGTGCCAGCAGCGCCGGACAGGGCTATAATTCACCCCTCCACTTT	CASSAGQGYNSPLHF
TRBD2	TRBV7-2	many	TRBJ2-7	TGTGCCAGCAGCTTAGATCTAGCGGATTCCTACGAGCAGTACTTC	CASSLDLADSYEQYF
TRBD1	TRBV7-2	medium-sized	TRBJ1-6	TGTGCCAGCAGCTTACAGGGGGATTCACCCCTCCACTTT	CASSLQGDSPLHF
-	TRBV6-5	many	TRBJ1-1	TGTGCCAGCAGTTACTCGAAAAGGCTGACTGAAGCTTTCTTT	CASSYSKRLTEAFF
TRBD1	TRBV25-1	many	TRBJ2-5	TGTGCCAGCAACGACAGGGGGCGCGGAGGGGAGACCCAGTACTTC	CASNDRGRGGETQYF
-	TRBV5-1	many	TRBJ2-7	TGCGCCAGCACCCCTTGGGGGTTTACCTACGAGCAGTACTTC	CASTPWGFTYEQYF
TRBD1	TRBV2	many	TRBJ2-5	TGTGCCAGCAGCTGGGGGACAGAAGAGACCCAGTACTTC	CASSWGTEETQYF
TRBD1	TRBV27	many	TRBJ2-7	TGTGCCAGCAGTTTTCTACCTCCGGGACAGGGAGGGCAGTACTTC	CASSFLPPGQGGQYF
-	TRBV20-1	-	TRBJ1-5	TGCAGTGCTAGGTCAAGGGAAGAGCCCCAGCATTTT	CSARSREEPQHF
-	TRBV6-6	many	TRBJ1-3	TGTGCCAGCACTAGGGTGGCCGGAAACACCATATATTTT	CASTRVAGNTIYF
-	TRBV7-7	medium-sized	TRBJ2-5	TGTGCTAGCAGCTTGTACAGGAACCAAGAGACCCAGTACTTC	CASSLYRNQETQYF
-	TRBV7-2	-	TRBJ1-2	TGTGCCAGCAGCTCCCCGGACAGAGTTAACTATGGCTACACCTTC	CASSSPDRVNYGYTF
-	TRBV4-1	many	TRBJ2-7	TGCGCCAGCAGCCAAGAACCCGGGGCGGACGAGCAGTACTTC	CASSQEPGADEQYF
-	TRBV2	many	TRBJ1-1	TGTGCCAGCAGTGAAGGGTCACCAAATGAAGCTTTCTTT	CASSEGSPNEAFF
-	TRBV2	many	TRBJ2-7	TGTGCCAGCAGTGAACAGGGGACCTACGAGCAGTACTTC	CASSEQGTYEQYF
TRBD1	TRBV7-8	-	TRBJ1-1	TGCGCCAGCAGCCGACAGGGTGAGAACACTGAAGCTCTCTTT	CASSRQGENTEALF
TRBD1	TRBV10-3	few	TRBJ2-7	TGTGCCATCAGTGTGGCATCGGGACAGGGAGGCTACGAGCAGTACTTC	CAISVASGQGGYEQYF
TRBD1	TRBV20-1	many	TRBJ2-7	TGCAGTACAAACATAGGACAGGCGAGCTCCTACGAGCAGTACTTC	CSTNIGQASSYEQYF
-	TRBV5-5	many	TRBJ1-1	TGTGCCAGCAGCCCGGGACACCTCGAAGCTTTCTTT	CASSPGHLEAFF
-	TRBV24-1	once	TRBJ2-5	TGTGCTACCCGAGGTCAGGGGCAAGAGACCCAGTACTTC	CATRGQGQETQYF
TRBD2	TRBV12-3/TRBV12-4	many	TRBJ2-5	TGTGCCAGCAGTCGAGCGGCTCTAGCGGGAGGTGTGAAGACCCAGTACTTC	CASSRAALAGGVKTQYF
TRBD1	TRBV5-1	-	TRBJ1-1	TGCGCCAGCAGCAAGGAGGACAGGGTAGAAGCTGAAGCGTTCTTT	CASSKEDRVEAEAFF
-	TRBV28	few	TRBJ1-3	TGTGCCAGCAGTTTAGATATTCCTTCTGGAAACACCATATATTTT	CASSLDIPSGNTIYF
-	TRBV5-5	many	TRBJ2-7	TGTGCCAGCAGCTTCGCCAGCGTATACGAGCAGTACTTC	CASSFASVYEQYF